One and the same sample provided the 18 T cell receptor beta chains below, sequenced in a study of cytomegalovirus exposure and HLA in healthy donors. Researchers ran the PCR with 60 Vbeta and 13 Jbeta primers. Produced via immunoSEQ multiplex PCR; TCRdb's table is partial and in-frame only. Of about 120,000 clones in the sample, around three quarters were seen once. The sequenced sample consisted of PBMCs. The receptors were sampled from a male donor in good health and CMV-seronegative.

The V gene is TRBV7-8, the J gene TRBJ1-2; D might be TRBD1 (5 bases). V lost 1 base and J 3 bases, leaving 18 bases between the germline ends. The CDR3 has 17 amino acids. Germline assignment: CDR1 SGHVS and CDR2 FQNEAQ. The CDR3: CASSLEGGTGGYYGYTF. As DNA, the CDR3 is TGTGCCAGCAGCTTAGAAGGAGGAACCGGGGGGTACTATGGCTACACCTTC.

This clone came up once. The CDR3 sequence is CASKMGTTQETQYF. As DNA, the CDR3 is TGTGCCAGTAAAATGGGCACCACCCAAGAGACCCAGTACTTC. The chain carries TRBV19 and TRBJ2-5, with D hard to call. Trimming left V 7 bases short and J 1 base short, with 13 bases between. The CDR3 is 14 amino acids. The germline V gene has CDR1 LNHDA and CDR2 SQIVND (reference sequence).

V and J are TRBV19 and TRBJ2-6, with D maybe TRBD1 (6 bases). Germline V gene data show CDR1 as LNHDA and CDR2 as SQIVND (reference sequence). The length of the CDR3 is 16 residues. Trimming pared 3 bases from V and 0 bases from J, leaving 9 bases between. CDR3 amino acids: CASSIPRGSGANVLTF. CDR3 DNA sequence: TGTGCCAGTAGTATTCCCAGGGGCTCTGGGGCCAACGTCCTGACTTTC.

This clone came up once. CDR3 DNA: TGTGCCAGCAGCCCACGGGGTCTCAATGAGCAGTTCTTC. Its protein product is CASSPRGLNEQFF. V is TRBV11-2 and J is TRBJ2-1; D may be TRBD2 (5 bases). Germline CDR1 is SGHAT and CDR2 is FQNNGV. Trimming shortened V by 5 bases and J by 6 bases, and 11 bases separated the two germline ends. The CDR3 has 13 residues.

The J gene is TRBJ2-3, the V gene TRBV23-1; D perhaps matches TRBD1 (5 bases). TRBV23-1 carries the ORF label, with uncertain function. With 0 bases removed from V and 5 bases from J, the gap between germline ends came to 21 bases. This CDR3 has 18 amino acids. CDR3 sequence (DNA): TGCGCCAGCAGTCAATCGGATTGCGAGGCCAGGGCCGGAGATACGCAGTATTTT. It codes for CASSQSDCEARAGDTQYF.

On this clone itself: Since no conserved phenylalanine or tryptophan closes the CDR3, a read error is the likely cause. The V call is TRBV6-1, the J call TRBJ2-7, with 11 bases identical to TRBD1. This CDR3 comprises 17 residues. Trimming removed 1 base from V and 6 bases from J; junction bases left unmatched: 11. Germline loops: CDR1 MNHNS, CDR2 SASEGT. Written as DNA, the CDR3 is TGTGCCAGCAGTGAAGTTCTCGGGGGACAGGGGGTCGGCGAGCAGTACCTC. Amino acid sequence: CASSEVLGGQGVGEQYL.

The chain combines TRBV11-1 with TRBJ2-1; D may be TRBD1 (5 bases). Germline CDR1 SGHAT, CDR2 FQDESV (reference sequence). V lost 4 bases and J 6 bases, leaving 10 bases between the germline ends. This CDR3 has 13 residues. The CDR3 loop is CASSYYTGNEQFF. In DNA form, the CDR3 reads TGTGCCAGCAGCTATTATACAGGCAATGAGCAGTTCTTC.

This chain joins TRBV15 and TRBJ2-3, with 7 bases lining up with TRBD1. This CDR3 contains 14 residues. V was clipped by 3 bases and J by 0 bases; unmatched bases: 0. Germline V CDR1 and CDR2: LNHNV, YYDKDF (reference sequence). The CDR3 nucleotides read TGTGCCACCAGCAGGACAGGGAGCACAGATACGCAGTATTTT. Amino acids: CATSRTGSTDTQYF.

There are a few counts of this clone. This sequence joins TRBV28 and TRBJ2-6; the match to TRBD1 covers 8 bases. Germline CDR1 and CDR2: MDHEN and SYDVKM. Unmatched junction bases numbered 14, after V lost 7 bases and J lost 0 bases. CDR3 size: 19 residues. In DNA, the CDR3 is TGTGCCAGCACGGACAGGGCTAGCCTCTTACTCTCTGGGGCCAACGTCCTGACTTTC. Amino acids: CASTDRASLLLSGANVLTF.

This clone has a single count. The V and J genes are TRBV9 and TRBJ2-7, with a possible D match to TRBD2 (5 bases). This CDR3 has 13 residues. Germline CDR1 SGDLS, CDR2 YYNGEE. Deletions cut 4 bases from V and 1 base from J, with 9 bases between. CDR3 sequence reads: CASSTRGSYEQYF. Written as DNA, the CDR3 is TGTGCCAGCAGCACCCGGGGATCCTACGAGCAGTACTTC.

This sequence joins TRBV27 and TRBJ2-7; D is possibly TRBD2 (6 bases). CDR3 length: 12 amino acids. From germline, CDR1 is MNHEY and CDR2 SMNVEV (reference sequence). Trimming took off 2 bases at V and 7 bases at J, with 9 bases between the two ends. The DNA for the CDR3 is TGTGCCAGCAGTTTAGCCGGAGGGGAGCAGTACTTC. This translates into CASSLAGGEQYF.

This chain joins TRBV5-1 and TRBJ2-1, with TRBD2 matching over 9 bases. J was trimmed by 7 bases and V by 1 base; bases with no gene match: 6. The CDR3 is 15 amino acids. CDR1 is SGHRS, CDR2 YFSETQ, per germline. The CDR3 DNA reads TGCGCCAGCAGCTTGAATAGCGGGAGTAGGAATGAGCAGTTCTTC. This translates into CASSLNSGSRNEQFF.

The chain employs TRBV6-5 and TRBJ2-1, with 7 bases aligning to TRBD1. CDR1 is MNHEY and CDR2 is SVGAGI in the germline V gene. The CDR3 extends over 16 amino acids. J was trimmed by 2 bases and V by 0 bases; bases with no gene match: 4. The CDR3, as DNA: TGTGCCAGCAGTTACTCCTGGGACAGTGCCTACAATGAGCAGTTCTTC. It specifies CASSYSWDSAYNEQFF.

The rearrangement links TRBV5-1 to TRBJ2-7; perhaps TRBD1 as D (6 bases). The CDR3 sequence is 15 residues long. The germline V gene encodes CDR1 SGHRS and CDR2 YFSETQ. V gave up 0 bases and J gave up 5 bases, with 15 bases separating them. CDR3 DNA: TGCGCCAGCAGCTTGGACAGGGTCTCGGGACACGAGCAGTACTTC. This encodes CASSLDRVSGHEQYF.

The chain couples TRBV7-2 to TRBJ1-1; D unclear. Germline lookup yields CDR1 SGHTA and CDR2 FQGNSA. The V and J ends lost 5 bases and 13 bases respectively, with 11 bases between them. This CDR3 contains 10 residues. The CDR3 DNA reads TGTGCCAGCAGCGTAGGAAGAGATTTCTTT. Its translation is CASSVGRDFF.

This clone appeared a few times. The J gene is TRBJ2-3, the V gene TRBV12-5; no clear D gene. The CDR3 has 11 residues. Trimming took off 2 bases at V and 7 bases at J, with 4 bases between the two ends. CDR1 and CDR2 from the germline V gene are LGHNT and FRNRAP. CDR3: CASGLSYTQYF. The CDR3 DNA reads as TGTGCTAGTGGTTTGTCGTATACGCAGTATTTT.

The CDR3 nucleotides are TGCGCCAGCAGCTTGCAAGGGGGAGAAGAAGCTTTCTTT. This sequence encodes CASSLQGGEEAFF. V usage is TRBV5-1 and J usage is TRBJ1-1, with D possibly matching TRBD1 (6 bases). From germline, CDR1 is SGHRS and CDR2 YFSETQ. Trimming cost V 1 base and J 8 bases, with 12 bases left between them. This CDR3 region has 13 residues.

This rearrangement joins TRBV10-2 to TRBJ2-7, with 7 nucleotides matching TRBD1. Germline values: CDR1 WSHSY, CDR2 SAAADI. The CDR3 sequence is 14 residues long. The V gene end was trimmed by 8 bases and the J gene end by 3 bases; junction bases not matched to a gene: 10. CDR3 region: CASGGQTLFYEQYF. The CDR3 nucleotides read TGCGCCAGCGGGGGACAGACTCTTTTCTACGAGCAGTACTTC.